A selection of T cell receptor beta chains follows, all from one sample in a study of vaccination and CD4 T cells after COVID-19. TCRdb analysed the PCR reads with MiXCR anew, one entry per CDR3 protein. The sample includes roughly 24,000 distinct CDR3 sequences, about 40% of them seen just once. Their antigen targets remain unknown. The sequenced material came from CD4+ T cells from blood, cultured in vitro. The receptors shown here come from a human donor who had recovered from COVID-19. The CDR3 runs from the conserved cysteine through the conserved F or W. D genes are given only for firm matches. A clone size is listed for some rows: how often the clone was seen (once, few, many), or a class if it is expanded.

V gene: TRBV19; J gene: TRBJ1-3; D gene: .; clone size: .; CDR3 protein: CASTWAGRGNTIYF; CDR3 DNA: TGTGCCAGTACGTGGGCAGGGCGCGGAAACACCATATATTTT
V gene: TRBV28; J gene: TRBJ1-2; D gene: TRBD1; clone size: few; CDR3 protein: CASSLLTGENYGYTF; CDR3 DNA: TGTGCCAGCAGCCTTTTGACAGGGGAGAACTATGGCTACACCTTC
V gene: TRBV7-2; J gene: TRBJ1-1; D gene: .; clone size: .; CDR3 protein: CASSSWGGVLTEAFF; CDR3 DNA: TGTGCCAGCAGCTCTTGGGGGGGGGTCCTCACTGAAGCTTTCTTT
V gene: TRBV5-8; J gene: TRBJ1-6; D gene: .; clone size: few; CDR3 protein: CASSRTGTNSPLHF; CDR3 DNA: TGTGCCAGCAGCCGCACAGGGACAAATTCACCCCTCCACTTT
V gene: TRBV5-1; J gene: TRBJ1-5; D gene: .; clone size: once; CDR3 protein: CASSLEGRFGQPQHF; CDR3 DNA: TGCGCCAGCAGCTTGGAGGGAAGGTTTGGTCAGCCCCAGCATTTT
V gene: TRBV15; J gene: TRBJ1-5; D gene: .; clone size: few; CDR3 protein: CATSREFTARGAGNQPQHF; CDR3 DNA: TGTGCCACCAGCAGAGAATTTACCGCGAGGGGCGCGGGCAATCAGCCCCAGCATTTT
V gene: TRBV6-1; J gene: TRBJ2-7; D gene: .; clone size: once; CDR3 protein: CASSPMGGQSYEQYF; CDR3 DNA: TGTGCCAGCAGCCCAATGGGGGGTCAGTCCTACGAGCAGTACTTC
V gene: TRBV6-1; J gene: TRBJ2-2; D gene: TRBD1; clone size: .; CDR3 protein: CASKGASTGELFF; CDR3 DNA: TGTGCCAGCAAGGGGGCGAGCACCGGGGAGCTGTTTTTT
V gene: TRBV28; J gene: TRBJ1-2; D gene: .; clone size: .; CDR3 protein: CASSLTGTYGYTF; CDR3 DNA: TGTGCCAGCAGCCTAACAGGGACCTATGGCTACACCTTC
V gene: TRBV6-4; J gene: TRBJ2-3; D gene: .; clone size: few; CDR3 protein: CASSDGGATDTQYF; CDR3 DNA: TGTGCCAGCAGTGACGGGGGGGCCACAGATACGCAGTATTTT
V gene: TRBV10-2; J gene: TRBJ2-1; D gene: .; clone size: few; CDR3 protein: CASQDPLTYNEQFF; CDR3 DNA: TGCGCCAGCCAGGACCCCTTAACCTACAATGAGCAGTTCTTC
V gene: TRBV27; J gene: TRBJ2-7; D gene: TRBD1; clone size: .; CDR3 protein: CASSPSGTGKFEQYF; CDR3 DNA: TGTGCCAGCAGTCCCTCAGGGACAGGGAAATTCGAGCAGTACTTC
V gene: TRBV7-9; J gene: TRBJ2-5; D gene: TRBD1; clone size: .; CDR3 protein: CASSLDRGLPYQETQYF; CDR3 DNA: TGTGCCAGCAGCCTGGACAGGGGGCTTCCGTACCAAGAGACCCAGTACTTC
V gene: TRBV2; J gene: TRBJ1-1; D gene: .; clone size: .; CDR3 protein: CASRLSRGSTEAFF; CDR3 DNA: TGTGCCAGCAGATTATCGAGGGGGTCAACTGAAGCTTTCTTT
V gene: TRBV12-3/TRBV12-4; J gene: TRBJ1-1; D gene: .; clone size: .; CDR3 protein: CASSLGYGGETEAFF; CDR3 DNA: TGTGCCAGCAGTTTAGGATACGGGGGAGAGACTGAAGCTTTCTTT
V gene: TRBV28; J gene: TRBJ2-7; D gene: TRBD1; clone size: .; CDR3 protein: CASSLGGTGIYEQYF; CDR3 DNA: TGTGCCAGCAGTTTAGGAGGGACAGGGATCTACGAGCAGTACTTC
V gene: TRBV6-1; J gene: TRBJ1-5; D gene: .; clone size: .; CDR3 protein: CASSLRGWSNQPQHF; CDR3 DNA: TGTGCCAGCAGCCTTAGAGGATGGAGCAATCAGCCCCAGCATTTT
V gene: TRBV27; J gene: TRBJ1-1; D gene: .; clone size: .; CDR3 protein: CASSFSGLRYTEAFF; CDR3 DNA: TGTGCCAGCAGTTTTTCGGGACTCAGGTACACTGAAGCTTTCTTT
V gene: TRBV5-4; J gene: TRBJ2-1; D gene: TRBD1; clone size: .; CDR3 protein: CASSKGQGGSYNEQFF; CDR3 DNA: TGTGCCAGCAGCAAGGGACAGGGTGGTTCCTACAATGAGCAGTTCTTC
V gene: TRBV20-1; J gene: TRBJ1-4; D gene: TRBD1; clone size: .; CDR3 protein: CSANLGQGQEKLFF; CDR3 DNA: TGCAGTGCAAACCTGGGACAGGGCCAGGAAAAACTGTTTTTT
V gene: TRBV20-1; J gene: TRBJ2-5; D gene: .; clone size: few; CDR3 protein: CSAGEFQGGVQETQYF; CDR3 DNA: TGCAGTGCTGGAGAGTTCCAGGGGGGGGTACAAGAGACCCAGTACTTC
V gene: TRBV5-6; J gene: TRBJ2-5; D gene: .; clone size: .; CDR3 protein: CASSRRGFQPETQYF; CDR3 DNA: TGTGCCAGCAGCCGACGGGGGTTCCAGCCCGAGACCCAGTACTTC
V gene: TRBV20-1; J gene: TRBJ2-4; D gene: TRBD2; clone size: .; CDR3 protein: CSARDRASGAALAKNIQYF; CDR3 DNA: TGCAGTGCTAGAGATCGGGCTAGCGGGGCAGCCCTAGCCAAAAACATTCAGTACTTC
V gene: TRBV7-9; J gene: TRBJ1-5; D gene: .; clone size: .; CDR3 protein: CATKTGDQPQHF; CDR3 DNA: TGTGCCACCAAGACAGGAGACCAGCCCCAGCATTTT
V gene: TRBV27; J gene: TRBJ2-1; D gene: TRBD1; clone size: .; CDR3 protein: CASRGRDRGNEQFF; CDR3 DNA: TGTGCCAGCAGGGGCCGGGACAGGGGAAATGAGCAGTTCTTC
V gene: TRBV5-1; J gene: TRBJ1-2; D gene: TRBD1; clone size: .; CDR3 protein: CASSLEGTAYGYTF; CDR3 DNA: TGCGCCAGCAGCTTGGAGGGGACAGCCTATGGCTACACCTTC
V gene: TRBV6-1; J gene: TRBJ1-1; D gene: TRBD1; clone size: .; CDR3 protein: CASSNRDRGSLGTEAFF; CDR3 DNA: TGTGCCAGCAGTAACCGGGACAGGGGATCATTGGGCACTGAAGCTTTCTTT
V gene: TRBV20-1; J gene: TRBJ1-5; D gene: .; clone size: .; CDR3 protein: CSARHTTDSNQPQHF; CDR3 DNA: TGCAGTGCTAGACACACGACAGATAGCAATCAGCCCCAGCATTTT
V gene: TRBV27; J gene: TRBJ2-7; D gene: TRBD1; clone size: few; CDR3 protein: CASQARQGRYEQYF; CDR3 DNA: TGTGCCAGCCAAGCCCGACAGGGGCGCTACGAGCAGTACTTC
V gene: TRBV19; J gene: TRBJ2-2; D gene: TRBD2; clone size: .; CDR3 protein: CASTDGTRTRRGELFF; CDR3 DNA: TGTGCCAGTACCGATGGGACTAGAACAAGGCGCGGGGAGCTGTTTTTT
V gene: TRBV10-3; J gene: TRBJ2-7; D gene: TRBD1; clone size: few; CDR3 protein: CAIRPGQGGEQYF; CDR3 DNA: TGTGCCATCAGACCGGGACAGGGGGGCGAGCAGTACTTC
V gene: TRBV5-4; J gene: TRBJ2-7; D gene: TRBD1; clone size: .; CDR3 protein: CASSLDRVGEQYF; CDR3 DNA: TGTGCCAGCAGCTTAGACAGGGTTGGCGAGCAGTACTTC
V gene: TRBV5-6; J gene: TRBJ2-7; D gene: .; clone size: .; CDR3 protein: CASSFPPPIESSYEQYF; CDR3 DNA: TGTGCCAGCAGCTTTCCCCCGCCGATTGAAAGCTCCTACGAGCAGTACTTC
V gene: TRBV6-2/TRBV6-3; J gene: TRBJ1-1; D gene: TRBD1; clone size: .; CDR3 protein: CASSRYRGIRTEAFF; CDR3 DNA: TGTGCCAGCAGCCGATACAGGGGAATCAGAACTGAAGCTTTCTTT
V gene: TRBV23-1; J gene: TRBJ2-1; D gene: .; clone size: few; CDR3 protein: CASSHRGRGNEQFF; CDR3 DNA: TGCGCCAGCAGTCACCGTGGGCGTGGGAATGAGCAGTTCTTC
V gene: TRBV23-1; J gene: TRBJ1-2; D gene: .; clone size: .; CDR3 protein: CASSQSGGLYTF; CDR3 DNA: TGCGCCAGCAGTCAATCGGGAGGGCTCTACACCTTC
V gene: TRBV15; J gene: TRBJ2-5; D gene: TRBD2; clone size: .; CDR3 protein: CATSDGLAGTVETQYF; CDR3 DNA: TGTGCCACCAGCGACGGACTAGCGGGAACGGTAGAGACCCAGTACTTC